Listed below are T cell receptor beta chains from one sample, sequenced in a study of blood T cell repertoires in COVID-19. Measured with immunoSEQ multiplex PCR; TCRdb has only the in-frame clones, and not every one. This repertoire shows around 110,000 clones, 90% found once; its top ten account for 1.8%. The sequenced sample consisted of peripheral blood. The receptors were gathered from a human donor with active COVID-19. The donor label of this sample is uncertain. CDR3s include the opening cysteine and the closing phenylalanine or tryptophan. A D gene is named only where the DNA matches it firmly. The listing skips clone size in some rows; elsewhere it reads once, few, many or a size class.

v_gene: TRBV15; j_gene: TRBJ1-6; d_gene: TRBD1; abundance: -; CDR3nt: TGTGCCACCAGCAGGACAGGGGGCATGAATTCACCCCTCCACTTT; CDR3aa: CATSRTGGMNSPLHF
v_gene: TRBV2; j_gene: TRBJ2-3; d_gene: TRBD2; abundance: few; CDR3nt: TGTGCCAGCAGTGGTGGGGCTAGCGGGGCCCGCACAGATACGCAGTATTTT; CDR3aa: CASSGGASGARTDTQYF
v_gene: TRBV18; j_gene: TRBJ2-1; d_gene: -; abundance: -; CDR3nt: TGTGCCAGCTCACCCGCGGGCAATGAGCAGTTCTTC; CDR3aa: CASSPAGNEQFF
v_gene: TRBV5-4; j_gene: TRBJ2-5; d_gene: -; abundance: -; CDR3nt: TGTGCCAGCAGCCGAGGGGGTGCGGAGACCCAGTACTTC; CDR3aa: CASSRGGAETQYF
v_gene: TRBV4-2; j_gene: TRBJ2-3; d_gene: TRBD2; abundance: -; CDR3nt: TGTGCCAGCAGCCAAGACCCGGGCGGGGGGCCCACAGATACGCAGTATTTT; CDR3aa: CASSQDPGGGPTDTQYF
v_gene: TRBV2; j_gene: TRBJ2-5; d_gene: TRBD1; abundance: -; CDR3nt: TGTGCCAGCAGGGACAGGGGGTCGGGTTTTAGAGAGACCCAGTACTTC; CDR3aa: CASRDRGSGFRETQYF
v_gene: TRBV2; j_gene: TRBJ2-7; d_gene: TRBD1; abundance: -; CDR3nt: TGTGCCAGCAGTGAAGCAGGAGACAGGGTCCACGAGCAGTACTTC; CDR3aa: CASSEAGDRVHEQYF
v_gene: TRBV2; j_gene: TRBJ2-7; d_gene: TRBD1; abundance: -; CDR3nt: TGTGCCAGCGTTACGGGACAGGGGGCCTACGAGCAGTACTTC; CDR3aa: CASVTGQGAYEQYF
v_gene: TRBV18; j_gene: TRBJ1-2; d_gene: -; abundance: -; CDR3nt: TGTGCCAGCTCCCAGAACAGGGATTCGAGTGGCTACACCTTC; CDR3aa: CASSQNRDSSGYTF
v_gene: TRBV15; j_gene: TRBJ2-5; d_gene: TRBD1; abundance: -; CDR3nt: TGTGCCACCAGCAGTGGTAGGGGGCGAGGAGAGACCCAGTACTTC; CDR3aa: CATSSGRGRGETQYF
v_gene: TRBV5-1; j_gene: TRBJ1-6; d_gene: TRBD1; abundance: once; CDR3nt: TGCGCCAGCACCCCAGGGGGGACCTATAATTCACCCCTCCACTTT; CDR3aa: CASTPGGTYNSPLHF
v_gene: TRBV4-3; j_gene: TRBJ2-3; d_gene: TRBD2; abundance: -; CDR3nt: TGCGCCAGCAGCCCCATCGGACTAGCGGGGTCTGATACGCAGTATTTT; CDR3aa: CASSPIGLAGSDTQYF
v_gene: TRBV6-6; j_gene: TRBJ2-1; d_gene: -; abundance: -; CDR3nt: TGTGCCAGCAGTTTCACCGGTGGGGCGTATGAGCAGTTCTTC; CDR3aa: CASSFTGGAYEQFF
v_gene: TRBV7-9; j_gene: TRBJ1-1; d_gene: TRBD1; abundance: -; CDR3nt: TGTGCCAGCAGCTTGGGCAGGGGGATGAACACTGAAGCTTTCTTT; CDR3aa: CASSLGRGMNTEAFF
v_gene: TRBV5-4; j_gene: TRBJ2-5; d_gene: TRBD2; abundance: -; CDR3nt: TGTGCCAGCAGCCCTGGATTGCGCGCGGGGGGGCAGGAGACCCAGTACTTC; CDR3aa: CASSPGLRAGGQETQYF
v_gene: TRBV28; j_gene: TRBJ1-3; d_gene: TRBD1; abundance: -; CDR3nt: TGTGCCAGCAGGAGGTCGGACAGGGCGAAAGGAAACACCATATATTTT; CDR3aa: CASRRSDRAKGNTIYF
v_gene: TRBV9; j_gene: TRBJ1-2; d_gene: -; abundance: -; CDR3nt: TGTGCCAGCAGCACCAATCCAGGCGACTATGGCTACACCTTC; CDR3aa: CASSTNPGDYGYTF
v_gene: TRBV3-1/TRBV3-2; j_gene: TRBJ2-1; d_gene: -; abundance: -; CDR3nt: TGTGCCAGCAGCCAACAGGACAGAGAGCAGTTCTTC; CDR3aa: CASSQQDREQFF
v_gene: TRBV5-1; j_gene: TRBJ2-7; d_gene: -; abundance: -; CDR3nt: TGCGCCAGCAGCTCCCACAGGAACAGCTCCTACGAGCAGTACTTC; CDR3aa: CASSSHRNSSYEQYF
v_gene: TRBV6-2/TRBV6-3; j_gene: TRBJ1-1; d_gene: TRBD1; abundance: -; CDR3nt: TGTGCCAGCAGTAAACAGGGGAAGAACACTGAAGCTTTCTTT; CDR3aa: CASSKQGKNTEAFF
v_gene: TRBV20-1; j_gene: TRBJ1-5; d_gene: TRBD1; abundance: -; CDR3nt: TGCAGTGCTAATGACAGGGGCGAGGGTCAGCCCCAGCATTTT; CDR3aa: CSANDRGEGQPQHF
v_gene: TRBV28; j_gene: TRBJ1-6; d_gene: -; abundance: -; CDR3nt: TGTGCCAGCAGCGAGAGAGATTCACCCCTCCACTTT; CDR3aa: CASSERDSPLHF
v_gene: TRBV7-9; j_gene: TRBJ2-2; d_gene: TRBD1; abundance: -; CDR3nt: TGTGCCAGCAGCTTAGGATCATACAGGGGCCCCCCGAACACCGGGGAGCTGTTTTTT; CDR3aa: CASSLGSYRGPPNTGELFF
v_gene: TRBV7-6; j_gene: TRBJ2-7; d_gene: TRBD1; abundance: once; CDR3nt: TGTGCCAGCAGCCCGAGGGACAGCTCGCTCTACGAGCAGTACTTC; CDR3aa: CASSPRDSSLYEQYF
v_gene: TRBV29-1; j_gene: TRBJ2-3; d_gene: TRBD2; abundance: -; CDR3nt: TGCAGCCTCCCCAGCGGGGGAACAGATACGCAGTATTTT; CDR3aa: CSLPSGGTDTQYF
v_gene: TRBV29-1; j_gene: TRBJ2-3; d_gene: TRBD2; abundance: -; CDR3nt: TGCAGCGTTCCTCAGCGGGGGGTCACAGATACGCAGTATTTT; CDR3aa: CSVPQRGVTDTQYF
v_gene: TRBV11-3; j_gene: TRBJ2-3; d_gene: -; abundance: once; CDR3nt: TGTGCCAGCAGCTGGGGAGGCGGTACTAGCACAGATACGCAGTATTTT; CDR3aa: CASSWGGGTSTDTQYF
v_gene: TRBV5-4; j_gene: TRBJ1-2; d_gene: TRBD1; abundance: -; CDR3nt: TGTGCCAGCAGCGTCCGGACAGGGGGTCTCTATGGCTACACCTTC; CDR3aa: CASSVRTGGLYGYTF
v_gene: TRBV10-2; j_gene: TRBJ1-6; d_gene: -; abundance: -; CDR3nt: TGCGCCAGCAGTATGGGACTTTATAATTCACCCCTCCACTTT; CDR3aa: CASSMGLYNSPLHF
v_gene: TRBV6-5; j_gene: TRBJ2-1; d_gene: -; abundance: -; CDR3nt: TGTGCCAGCAGTCTCGGCGGGAATGAGCAGTTCTTC; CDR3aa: CASSLGGNEQFF
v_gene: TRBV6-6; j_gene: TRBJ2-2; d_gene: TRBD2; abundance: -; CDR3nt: TGTGCCAGCAGTCGCCAGGACAGGGTAGGACTAGCGGGGGGCACCGGGGAGCTGTTTTTT; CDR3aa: CASSRQDRVGLAGGTGELFF
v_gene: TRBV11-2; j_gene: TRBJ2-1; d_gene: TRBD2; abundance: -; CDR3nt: TGTGCCAGCAGCCCACATGGTCGAGTAGCGGGGTATTACTACAATGAGCAGTTCTTC; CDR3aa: CASSPHGRVAGYYYNEQFF
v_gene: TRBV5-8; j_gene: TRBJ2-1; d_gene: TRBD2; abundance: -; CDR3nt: TGTGCCAGCAGCTTGCGTGGGGGGGTGCGTACTTACTCCTACAATGAGCAGTTCTTC; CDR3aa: CASSLRGGVRTYSYNEQFF
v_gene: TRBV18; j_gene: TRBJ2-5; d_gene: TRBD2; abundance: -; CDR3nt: TGTGCCAGCTCACCAAGGGTTGGGACTAGCGGAGAGACCCAGTACTTC; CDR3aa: CASSPRVGTSGETQYF
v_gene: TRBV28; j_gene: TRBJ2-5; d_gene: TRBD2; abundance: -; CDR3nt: TGTGCCAGCAGTCTTACTAGCGGGGGGCAAGAGACCCAGTACTTC; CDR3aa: CASSLTSGGQETQYF
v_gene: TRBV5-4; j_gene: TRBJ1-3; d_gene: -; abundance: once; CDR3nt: TGTGCCAGCAGCCGTGACAGGACCCGAAACACCATATATTTT; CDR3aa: CASSRDRTRNTIYF
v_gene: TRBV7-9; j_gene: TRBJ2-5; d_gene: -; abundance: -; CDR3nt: TGTGCCAGCACGGCGGAAGAGACCCAGTACTTC; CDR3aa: CASTAEETQYF
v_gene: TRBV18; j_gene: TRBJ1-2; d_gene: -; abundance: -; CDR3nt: TGTGCCAGCTCAGCGGAAACTAACTATGGCTACACCTTC; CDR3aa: CASSAETNYGYTF
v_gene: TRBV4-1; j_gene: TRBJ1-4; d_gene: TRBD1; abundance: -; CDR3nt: TGCGCCAGCAGCTTAGGACAGGGAAATGAAAAACTGTTTTTT; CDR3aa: CASSLGQGNEKLFF
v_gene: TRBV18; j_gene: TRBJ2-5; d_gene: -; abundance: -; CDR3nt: TGTGCCAGCTCACCAGGCTTCCAAGAGACCCAGTACTTC; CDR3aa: CASSPGFQETQYF
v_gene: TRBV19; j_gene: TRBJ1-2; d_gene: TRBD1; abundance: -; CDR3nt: TGTGCCAGTAGCATAACACAGGGGAACTATGGCTACACCTTC; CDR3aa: CASSITQGNYGYTF
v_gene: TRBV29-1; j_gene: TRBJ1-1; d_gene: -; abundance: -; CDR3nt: TGCAGCGCCCAGAAGAACACTGAAGCTTTCTTT; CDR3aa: CSAQKNTEAFF
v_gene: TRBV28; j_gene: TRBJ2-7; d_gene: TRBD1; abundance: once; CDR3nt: TGTGCCAGCAGCGCCGCCGGGATCGAACAGGGGACCGAGCAGTACTTC; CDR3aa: CASSAAGIEQGTEQYF
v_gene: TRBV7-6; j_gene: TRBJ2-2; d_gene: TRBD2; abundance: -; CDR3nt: TGTGCCAGCAGCTTAGCAGCGGGGGGTAACACCGGGGAGCTGTTTTTT; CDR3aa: CASSLAAGGNTGELFF